Listed below are T cell receptor beta chains from one sample, sequenced in a study of shared clonotypes between healthy human individuals. This table comes from immunoSEQ multiplex PCR, and its TCRdb copy is limited to in-frame clones, with some not included. The table records around 1.5 million clones, around 98% of them present only once. Specimen: naive CD4+ T cells sorted from blood. These receptors were taken from a young man in good health. The CDR3 runs from the conserved cysteine through the conserved F or W. A D gene is named only where the DNA matches it firmly. Some rows have no size entry. The others give once, few or many, or a class for an expanded clone.

clone_size	d_call	v_call	j_call	cdr3_aa	cdr3_nt
NA	NA	TRBV5-1	TRBJ2-2	CASSSQPFRGGSTGELFF	TGCGCCAGCAGCTCCCAACCTTTTAGAGGAGGTAGCACCGGGGAGCTGTTTTTT
NA	TRBD1	TRBV6-5	TRBJ2-6	CASSRDRAGANVLTF	TGTGCCAGCAGCCGAGACAGGGCTGGGGCCAACGTCCTGACTTTC
NA	NA	TRBV4-3	TRBJ1-1	CASRRDTQGDTEAFF	TGCGCCAGCAGAAGGGACACTCAAGGGGACACTGAAGCTTTCTTT
NA	NA	TRBV18	TRBJ1-5	CASSAYSDQPQHF	TGTGCCAGCTCAGCGTACAGCGATCAGCCCCAGCATTTT
NA	NA	TRBV6-6	TRBJ2-7	CASSPTSRSSYEQYF	TGTGCCAGCAGTCCTACGAGCCGGAGCTCCTACGAGCAGTACTTC
once	NA	TRBV7-2	TRBJ2-2	CASSLRDLNTGELFF	TGTGCCAGCAGCCTCCGGGACCTGAACACCGGGGAGCTGTTTTTT
NA	TRBD2	TRBV5-1	TRBJ2-2	CASSQGLRDGELFF	TGCGCCAGCAGCCAGGGACTACGCGACGGGGAGCTGTTTTTT
NA	NA	TRBV1	TRBJ2-2	CTTISSSGSFKGTTGELFF	TGCACCACTATATCGAGTAGCGGGAGTTTTAAGGGCACCACCGGGGAGCTGTTTTTT
NA	NA	TRBV30	TRBJ2-7	CAYKGGIYEQYF	TGTGCCTACAAAGGAGGAATCTACGAGCAGTACTTC
NA	NA	TRBV15	TRBJ1-1	CATSREQGGVTEAFF	TGTGCCACCAGCAGGGAACAGGGAGGAGTCACTGAAGCTTTCTTT
NA	TRBD2	TRBV28	TRBJ2-3	CASRPLAGVTDTQYF	TGTGCCAGCAGACCTCTAGCGGGAGTAACAGATACGCAGTATTTT
NA	NA	TRBV15	TRBJ2-3	CATSRVQIVTDTQYF	TGTGCCACCAGCAGAGTCCAGATAGTCACAGATACGCAGTATTTT
NA	NA	TRBV4-1	TRBJ1-1	CASSQVRGLGTEAFF	TGCGCCAGCAGCCAAGTCCGGGGGCTAGGCACTGAAGCTTTCTTT
NA	NA	TRBV5-1	TRBJ1-1	CASSLGQPNTEAFF	TGCGCCAGCAGCTTGGGACAGCCGAACACTGAAGCTTTCTTT
NA	TRBD1	TRBV29-1	TRBJ1-2	CSVGPLPWTGGWAGYTF	TGCAGCGTCGGCCCCCTTCCCTGGACAGGGGGTTGGGCTGGCTACACCTTC
NA	NA	TRBV29-1	TRBJ2-7	CSAQRFRDHEQYF	TGCAGCGCCCAGAGGTTCAGGGACCACGAGCAGTACTTC
NA	NA	TRBV7-2	TRBJ1-5	CASSLPPGGDNQPQHF	TGTGCCAGCAGCTTACCACCCGGGGGAGACAATCAGCCCCAGCATTTT
NA	NA	TRBV5-6	TRBJ2-7	CASSFRLGNEQYF	TGTGCCAGCAGCTTCCGCCTTGGGAACGAGCAGTACTTC
once	NA	TRBV7-9	TRBJ2-3	CASTLPGPAGTQYF	TGTGCCAGCACCCTACCTGGTCCCGCCGGCACGCAGTATTTT
NA	TRBD2	TRBV7-6	TRBJ2-7	CASSLGGAGGVLSSYEQYF	TGTGCCAGCAGCTTAGGGGGAGCGGGAGGGGTCCTGAGCTCCTACGAGCAGTACTTC